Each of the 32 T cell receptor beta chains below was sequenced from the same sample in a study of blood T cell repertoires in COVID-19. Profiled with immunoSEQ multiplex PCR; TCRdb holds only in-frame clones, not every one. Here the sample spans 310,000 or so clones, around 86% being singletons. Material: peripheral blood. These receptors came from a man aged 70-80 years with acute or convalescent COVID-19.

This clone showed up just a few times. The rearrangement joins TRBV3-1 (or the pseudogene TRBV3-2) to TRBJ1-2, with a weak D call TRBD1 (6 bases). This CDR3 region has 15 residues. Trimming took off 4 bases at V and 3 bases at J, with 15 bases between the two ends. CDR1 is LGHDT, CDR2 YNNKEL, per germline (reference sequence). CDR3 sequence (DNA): TGTGCCAGCAGCCCGTCTCGAGGGGGACACTATGGCTACACCTTC. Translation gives CASSPSRGGHYGYTF.

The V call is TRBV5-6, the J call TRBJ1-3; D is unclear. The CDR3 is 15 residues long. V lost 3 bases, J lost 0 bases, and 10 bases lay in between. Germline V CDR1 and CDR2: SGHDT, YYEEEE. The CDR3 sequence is CASSSDGSSGNTIYF. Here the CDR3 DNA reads TGTGCCAGCAGCTCGGACGGGAGCTCTGGAAACACCATATATTTT.

DNA of the CDR3: TGTGCCAGCAGCGTTATAGCGGGCAACACAGATACGCAGTATTTT. Protein sequence: CASSVIAGNTDTQYF. The V gene is TRBV9, the J gene TRBJ2-3, with 7 nucleotides matching TRBD2. V lost 2 bases to trimming and J lost 2 bases; unmatched junction nucleotides: 5. This CDR3 spans 15 amino acids. CDR1 and CDR2 (germline): SGDLS, YYNGEE.

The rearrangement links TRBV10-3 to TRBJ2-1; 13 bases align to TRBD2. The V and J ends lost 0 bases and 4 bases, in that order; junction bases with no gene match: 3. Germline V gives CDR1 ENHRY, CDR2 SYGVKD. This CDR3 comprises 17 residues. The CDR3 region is CAISESSTSGRYNEQFF. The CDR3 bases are TGTGCCATCAGTGAGTCGTCGACTAGCGGGAGGTACAATGAGCAGTTCTTC.

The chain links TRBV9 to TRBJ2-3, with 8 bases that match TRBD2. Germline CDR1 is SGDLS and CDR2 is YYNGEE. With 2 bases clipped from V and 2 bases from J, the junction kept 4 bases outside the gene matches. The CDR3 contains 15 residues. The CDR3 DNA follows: TGTGCCAGCAGCGTCTCGGGGGGGAACACAGATACGCAGTATTTT. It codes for CASSVSGGNTDTQYF.

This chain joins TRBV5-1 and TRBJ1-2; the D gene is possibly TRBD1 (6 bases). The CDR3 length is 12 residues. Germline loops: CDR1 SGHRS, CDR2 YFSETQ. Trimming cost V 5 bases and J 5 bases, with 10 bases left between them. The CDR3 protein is CASRIQGYGYTF. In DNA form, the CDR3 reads TGCGCCAGCAGAATACAGGGTTATGGCTACACCTTC. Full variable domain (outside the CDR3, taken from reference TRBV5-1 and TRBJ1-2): KAGVTQTPRYLIKTRGQQVTLSCSPISGHRSVSWYQQTPGQGLQFLFEYFSETQRNKGNFPGRFSGRQFSNSRSEMNVSTLELGDSALYLCASRIQGYGYTFGSGTRLTVV.

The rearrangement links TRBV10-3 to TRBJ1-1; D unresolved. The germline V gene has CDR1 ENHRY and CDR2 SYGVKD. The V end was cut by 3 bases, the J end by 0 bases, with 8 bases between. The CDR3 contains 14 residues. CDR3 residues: CAISDLVMNTEAFF. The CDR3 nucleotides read TGTGCCATCAGTGATCTTGTAATGAACACTGAAGCTTTCTTT.

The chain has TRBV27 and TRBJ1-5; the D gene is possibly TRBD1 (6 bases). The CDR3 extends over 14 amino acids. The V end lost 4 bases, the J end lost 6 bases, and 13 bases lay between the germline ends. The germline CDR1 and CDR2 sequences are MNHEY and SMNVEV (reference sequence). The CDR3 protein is CASSYAIRGQPQHF. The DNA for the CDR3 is TGTGCCAGCAGTTACGCGATCAGGGGTCAGCCCCAGCATTTT.

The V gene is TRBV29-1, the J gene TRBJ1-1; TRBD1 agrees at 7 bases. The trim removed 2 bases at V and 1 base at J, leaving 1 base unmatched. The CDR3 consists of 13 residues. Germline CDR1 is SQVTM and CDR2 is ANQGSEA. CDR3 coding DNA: TGCAGCGTTGAACGGGACAGGAACACTGAAGCTTTCTTT. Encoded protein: CSVERDRNTEAFF.

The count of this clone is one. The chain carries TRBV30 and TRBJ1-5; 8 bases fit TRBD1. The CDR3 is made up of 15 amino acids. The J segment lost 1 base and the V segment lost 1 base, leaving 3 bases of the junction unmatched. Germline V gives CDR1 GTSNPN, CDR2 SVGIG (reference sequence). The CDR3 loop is CAWSARGLSNQPQHF. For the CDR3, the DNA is TGTGCCTGGAGTGCCAGGGGGCTCAGCAATCAGCCCCAGCATTTT.

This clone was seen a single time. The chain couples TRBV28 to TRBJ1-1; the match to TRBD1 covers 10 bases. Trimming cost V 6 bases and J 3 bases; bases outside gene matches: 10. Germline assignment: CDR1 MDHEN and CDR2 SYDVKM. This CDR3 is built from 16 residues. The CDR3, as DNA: TGTGCCAGCAGCAAAATCCCCGGGACAGGGGACACTGAAGCTTTCTTT. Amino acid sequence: CASSKIPGTGDTEAFF. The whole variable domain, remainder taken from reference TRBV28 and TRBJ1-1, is DVKVTQSSRYLVKRTGEKVFLECVQDMDHENMFWYRQDPGLGLRLIYFSYDVKMKEKGDIPEGYSVSREKKERFSLILESASTNQTSMYLCASSKIPGTGDTEAFFGQGTRLTVV.

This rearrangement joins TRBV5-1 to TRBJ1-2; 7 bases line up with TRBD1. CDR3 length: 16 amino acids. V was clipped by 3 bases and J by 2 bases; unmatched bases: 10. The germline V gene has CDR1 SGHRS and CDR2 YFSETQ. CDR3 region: CASSSEPGQINYGYTF. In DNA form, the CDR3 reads TGCGCCAGCAGCTCCGAACCGGGACAGATCAACTATGGCTACACCTTC.

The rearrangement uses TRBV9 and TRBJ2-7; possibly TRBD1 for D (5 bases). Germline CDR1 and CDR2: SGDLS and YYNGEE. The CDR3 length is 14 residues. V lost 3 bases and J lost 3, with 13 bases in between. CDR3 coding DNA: TGTGCCAGCAGCGCAGGGAACGCTAACTACGAGCAGTACTTC. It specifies CASSAGNANYEQYF.

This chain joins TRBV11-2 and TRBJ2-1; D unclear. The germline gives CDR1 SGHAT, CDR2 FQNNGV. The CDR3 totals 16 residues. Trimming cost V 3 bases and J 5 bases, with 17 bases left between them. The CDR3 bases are TGTGCCAGCAGCTTCGGAGAGCCTTCACACCACAATGAGCAGTTCTTC. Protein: CASSFGEPSHHNEQFF.

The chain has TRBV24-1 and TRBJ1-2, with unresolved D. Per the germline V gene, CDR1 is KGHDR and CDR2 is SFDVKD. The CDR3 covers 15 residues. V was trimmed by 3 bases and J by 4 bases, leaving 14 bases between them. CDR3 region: CATSDAPGSGYGYTF. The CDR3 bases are TGTGCCACCAGTGATGCCCCCGGTAGTGGCTATGGCTACACCTTC.

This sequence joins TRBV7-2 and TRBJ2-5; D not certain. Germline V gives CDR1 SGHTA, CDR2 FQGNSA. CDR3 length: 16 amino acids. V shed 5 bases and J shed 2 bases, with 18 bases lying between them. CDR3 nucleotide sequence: TGTGCCAGCAGCCCGAGGCCCCGAAGCCAGCAAGAGACCCAGTACTTC. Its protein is CASSPRPRSQQETQYF.

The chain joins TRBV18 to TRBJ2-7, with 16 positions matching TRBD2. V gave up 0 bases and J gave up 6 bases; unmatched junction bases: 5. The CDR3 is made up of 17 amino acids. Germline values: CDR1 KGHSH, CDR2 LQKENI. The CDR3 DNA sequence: TGTGCCAGCTCACCACCGGGACTAGCGGGAGGGCCGGGCGAGCAGTACTTC. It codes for CASSPPGLAGGPGEQYF.

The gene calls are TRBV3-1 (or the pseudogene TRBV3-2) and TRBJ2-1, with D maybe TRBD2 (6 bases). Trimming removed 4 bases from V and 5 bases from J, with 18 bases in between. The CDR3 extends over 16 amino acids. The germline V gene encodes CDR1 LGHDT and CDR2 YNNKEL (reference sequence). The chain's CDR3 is CASSPRGSPLNNEQFF. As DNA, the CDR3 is TGTGCCAGCAGCCCTCGGGGGAGCCCCTTAAACAATGAGCAGTTCTTC.

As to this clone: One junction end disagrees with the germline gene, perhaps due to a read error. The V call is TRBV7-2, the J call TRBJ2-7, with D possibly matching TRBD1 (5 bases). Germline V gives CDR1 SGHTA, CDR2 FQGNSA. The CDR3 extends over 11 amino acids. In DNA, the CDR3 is TGTGCCAGCAGCTTATTGGGGCGGCAAGTCTTC. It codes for CASSLLGRQVF.

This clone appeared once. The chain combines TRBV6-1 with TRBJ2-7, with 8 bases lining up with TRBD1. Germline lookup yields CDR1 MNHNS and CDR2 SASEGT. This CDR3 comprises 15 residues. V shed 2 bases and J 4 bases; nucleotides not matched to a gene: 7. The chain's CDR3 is CASSEPGTGLYEQYF. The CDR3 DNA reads TGTGCCAGCAGTGAACCAGGGACAGGACTATACGAGCAGTACTTC.

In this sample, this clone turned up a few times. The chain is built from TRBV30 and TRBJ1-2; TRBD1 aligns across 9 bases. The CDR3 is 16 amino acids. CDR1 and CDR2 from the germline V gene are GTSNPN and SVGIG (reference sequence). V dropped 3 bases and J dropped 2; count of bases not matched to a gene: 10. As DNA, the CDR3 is TGTGCCTGGAGCCCTTATGACAGGGGGAACAACTATGGCTACACCTTC. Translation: CAWSPYDRGNNYGYTF.

In DNA, the CDR3 is TGTGCCAGTAGTTTTCGAGGGAAGAACACTGAAGCTTTCTTT. It yields the protein CASSFRGKNTEAFF. The chain joins TRBV19 to TRBJ1-1; D gene uncertain. This CDR3 has 14 amino acids. V was shortened by 5 bases and J by 1 base, with 11 bases between the two germline ends. Germline CDR1 reads LNHDA; CDR2 reads SQIVND (reference sequence).

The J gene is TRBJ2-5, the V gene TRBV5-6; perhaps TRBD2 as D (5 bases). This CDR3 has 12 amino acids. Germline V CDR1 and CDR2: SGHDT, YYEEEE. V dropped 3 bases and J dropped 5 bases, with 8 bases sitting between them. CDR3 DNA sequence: TGTGCCAGCAGCTCGGGGATGGAGACCCAGTACTTC. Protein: CASSSGMETQYF. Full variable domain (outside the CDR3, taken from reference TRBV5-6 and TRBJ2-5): DAGVTQSPTHLIKTRGQQVTLRCSPKSGHDTVSWYQQALGQGPQFIFQYYEEEERQRGNFPDRFSGHQFPNYSSELNVNALLLGDSALYLCASSSGMETQYFGPGTRLLVL.

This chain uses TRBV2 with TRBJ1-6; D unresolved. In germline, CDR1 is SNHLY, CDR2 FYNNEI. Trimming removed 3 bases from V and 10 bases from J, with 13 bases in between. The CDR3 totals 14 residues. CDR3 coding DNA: TGTGCCAGCAGTGACGGTTCGGGTGGCTCACCCCTCCACTTT. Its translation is CASSDGSGGSPLHF.

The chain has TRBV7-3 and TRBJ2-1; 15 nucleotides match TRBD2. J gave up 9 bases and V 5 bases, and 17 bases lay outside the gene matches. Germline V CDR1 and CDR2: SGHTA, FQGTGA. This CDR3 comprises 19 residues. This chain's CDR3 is CASSKTGGTSGGPVAEQFF. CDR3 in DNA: TGTGCCAGCAGCAAAACGGGCGGGACTAGCGGGGGGCCGGTCGCTGAGCAGTTCTTC.

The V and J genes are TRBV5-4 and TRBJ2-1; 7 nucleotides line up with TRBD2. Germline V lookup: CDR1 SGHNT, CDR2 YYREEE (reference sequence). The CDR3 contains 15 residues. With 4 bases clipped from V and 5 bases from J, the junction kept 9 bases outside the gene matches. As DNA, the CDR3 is TGTGCCAGCAGCCTGAGGGGACTAAAAAACAATGAGCAGTTCTTC. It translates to CASSLRGLKNNEQFF.

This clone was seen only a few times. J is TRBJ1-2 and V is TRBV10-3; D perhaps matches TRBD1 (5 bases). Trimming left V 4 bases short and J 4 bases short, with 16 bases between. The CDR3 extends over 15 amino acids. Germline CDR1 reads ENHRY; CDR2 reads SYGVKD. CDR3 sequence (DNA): TGTGCCATCAGTGGGGGCGGAGCCCAGGGCTATGGCTACACCTTC. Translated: CAISGGGAQGYGYTF.

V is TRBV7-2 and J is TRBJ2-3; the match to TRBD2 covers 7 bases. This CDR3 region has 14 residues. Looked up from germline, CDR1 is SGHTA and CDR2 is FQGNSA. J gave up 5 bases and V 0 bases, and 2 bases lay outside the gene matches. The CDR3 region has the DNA TGTGCCAGCAGCTTAGCCGCGGGAGTAGATACGCAGTATTTT. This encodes CASSLAAGVDTQYF.

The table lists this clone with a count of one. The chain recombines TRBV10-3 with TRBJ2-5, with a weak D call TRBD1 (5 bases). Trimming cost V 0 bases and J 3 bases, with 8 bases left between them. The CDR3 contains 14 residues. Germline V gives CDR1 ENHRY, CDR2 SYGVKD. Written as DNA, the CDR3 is TGTGCCATCAGTGAGTCTAAGGGGAAAGAGACCCAGTACTTC. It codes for CAISESKGKETQYF.

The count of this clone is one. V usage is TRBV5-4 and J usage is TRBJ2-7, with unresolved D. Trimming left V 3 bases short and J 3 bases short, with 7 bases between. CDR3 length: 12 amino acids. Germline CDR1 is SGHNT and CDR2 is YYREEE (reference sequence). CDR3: CASSSVGYEQYF. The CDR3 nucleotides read TGTGCCAGCAGCTCGGTCGGCTACGAGCAGTACTTC.

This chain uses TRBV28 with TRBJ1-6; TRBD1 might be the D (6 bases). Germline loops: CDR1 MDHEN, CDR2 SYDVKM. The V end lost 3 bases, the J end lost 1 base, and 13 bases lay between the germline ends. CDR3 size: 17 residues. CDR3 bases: TGTGCCAGCAGTTTTACAACAAGGGGGTCCTATAATTCACCCCTCCACTTT. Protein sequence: CASSFTTRGSYNSPLHF.

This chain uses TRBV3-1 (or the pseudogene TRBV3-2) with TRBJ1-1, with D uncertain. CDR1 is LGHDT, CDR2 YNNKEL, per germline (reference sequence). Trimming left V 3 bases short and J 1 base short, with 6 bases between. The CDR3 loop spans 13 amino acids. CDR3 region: CASSQRENTEAFF. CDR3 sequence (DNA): TGTGCCAGCAGCCAGAGGGAGAACACTGAAGCTTTCTTT.